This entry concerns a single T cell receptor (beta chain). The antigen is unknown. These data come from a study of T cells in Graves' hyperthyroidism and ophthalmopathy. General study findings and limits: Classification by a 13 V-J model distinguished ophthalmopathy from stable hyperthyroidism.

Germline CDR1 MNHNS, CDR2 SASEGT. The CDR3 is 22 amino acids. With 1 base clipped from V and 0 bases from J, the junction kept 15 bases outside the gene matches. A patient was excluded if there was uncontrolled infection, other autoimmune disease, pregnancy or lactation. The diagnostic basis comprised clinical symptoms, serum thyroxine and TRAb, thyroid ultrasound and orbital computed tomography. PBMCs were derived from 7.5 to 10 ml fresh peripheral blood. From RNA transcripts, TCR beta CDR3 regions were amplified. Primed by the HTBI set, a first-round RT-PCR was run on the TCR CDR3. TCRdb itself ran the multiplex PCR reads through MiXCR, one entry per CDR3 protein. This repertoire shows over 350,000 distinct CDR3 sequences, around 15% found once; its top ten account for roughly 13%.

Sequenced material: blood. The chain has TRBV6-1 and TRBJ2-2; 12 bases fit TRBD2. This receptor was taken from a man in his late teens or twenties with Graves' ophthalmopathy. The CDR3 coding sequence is TGTGCCAGCAGTGAAGGCGCTAGCGGGAGGGCCCCAGAACCTCCGAACACCGGGGAGCTGTTTTTT. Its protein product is CASSEGASGRAPEPPNTGELFF.